Listed below are T cell receptor beta chains from one sample, sequenced in a study of shared clonotypes between healthy human individuals. Clones were sequenced by immunoSEQ multiplex PCR, and TCRdb holds only the in-frame ones, with some missing. The table records a few hundred thousand clones, around 87% of them present only once. The sequencing input was memory CD8+ T cells sorted from blood. All receptors come from a man between 18 and 35 years old in good health. Each CDR3 is given with its conserved first and last residue. The D gene is left open where the match is weak. Some rows mark clone size as missing; the rest say once, few, many or name a class of expanded clone.

d_call | j_call | clone_size | cdr3_length | v_call | cdr3_nt | cdr3_aa
NA | TRBJ2-3 | NA | 13 | TRBV27 | TGTGCCAGCAGTTTACTGCTCACAGATACGCAGTATTTT | CASSLLLTDTQYF
TRBD1 | TRBJ1-5 | NA | 15 | TRBV7-9 | TGTGCCAGCAGCGCCGGGACAGGGGGCAACCAGCCCCAGCATTTT | CASSAGTGGNQPQHF
NA | TRBJ2-3 | NA | 17 | TRBV10-2 | TGCGCCAGCAGTGAAGTCGGGGGAAGCTTGATAAGAGATACGCAGTATTTT | CASSEVGGSLIRDTQYF
NA | TRBJ1-2 | NA | 15 | TRBV4-1 | TGCGCCAGCAGCCAAGACCCAACAGGGTTGGATGGCTACACCTTC | CASSQDPTGLDGYTF
NA | TRBJ2-7 | NA | 14 | TRBV27 | TGTGCCAGCAGTTTGGGGGGCCGCGTCTACGAGCAGTACTTC | CASSLGGRVYEQYF
TRBD2 | TRBJ2-7 | NA | 16 | TRBV14 | TGTGCCAGCAGCCCATTCCAGACTAGCGGAGACTACGAGCAGTACTTC | CASSPFQTSGDYEQYF
NA | TRBJ2-3 | NA | 11 | TRBV29-1 | TGCAGCGTTGTGACAGAACTTACGCAGTATTTT | CSVVTELTQYF
TRBD2 | TRBJ2-7 | NA | 16 | TRBV4-3 | TGCGCCAGCAGCTATACTAGCGGGGGAAACCCCTACGAGCAGTACTTC | CASSYTSGGNPYEQYF
NA | TRBJ2-6 | NA | 16 | TRBV11-1 | TGTGCCAGCAGCTTACCAGGCTTCTCTGGGGCCAACGTCCTGACTTTC | CASSLPGFSGANVLTF
TRBD1 | TRBJ2-2 | NA | 16 | TRBV11-2 | TGTGCCAGCAGCTATGGGCCGACAGGGCGCACCGGGGAGCTGTTTTTT | CASSYGPTGRTGELFF
NA | TRBJ1-4 | NA | 12 | TRBV30 | TGTGCCTGGAGTCCTCTTCTCGGAAAACTGTTTTTT | CAWSPLLGKLFF
NA | TRBJ1-3 | NA | 17 | TRBV13 | TGTGCCAGCAGCTCGGTGACTTCCTGGGACTCTGGAAACACCATATATTTT | CASSSVTSWDSGNTIYF
NA | TRBJ2-7 | NA | 15 | TRBV11-2 | TGTGCCAGCAGCCACTCACGGACAGTAACCTACGAGCAGTACTTC | CASSHSRTVTYEQYF
TRBD2 | TRBJ2-7 | NA | 15 | TRBV9 | TGTGCCAGCAGCGTAGGGTTAGCGGGAGCTCGCGAGCAGTACTTC | CASSVGLAGAREQYF
NA | TRBJ2-7 | NA | 14 | TRBV11-2 | TGTGCCAGCAGCCCCGTACGAGGGACCTACGAGCAGTACTTC | CASSPVRGTYEQYF
TRBD1 | TRBJ2-7 | once | 13 | TRBV5-1 | TGCGCCAGCAGTTGGGACAGACCCTACGAGCAGTACTTC | CASSWDRPYEQYF
NA | TRBJ2-7 | few | 12 | TRBV14 | TGTGCCAGCAGCCAAGGGATCAACGAGCAGTACTTC | CASSQGINEQYF
TRBD1 | TRBJ2-3 | few | 17 | TRBV11-2 | TGTGCCAGCAGCAAAAAAGGCGGACAGGGGGTTGCAGATACGCAGTATTTT | CASSKKGGQGVADTQYF
TRBD1 | TRBJ2-7 | once | 13 | TRBV2 | TGTGCCAGCAGCGACAGGGATAGGTACGAGCAGTACTTC | CASSDRDRYEQYF
NA | TRBJ2-7 | NA | 15 | TRBV28 | TGTGCCAGCAGTTTATTGATGGAGTACTCCTACGAGCAGTACTTC | CASSLLMEYSYEQYF
NA | TRBJ2-3 | NA | 15 | TRBV5-1 | TGCGCCAGCAGCTTGGGGGGCCTGACTGCAGATACGCAGTATTTT | CASSLGGLTADTQYF
NA | TRBJ1-5 | NA | 15 | TRBV4-1 | TGCGCCAGCAGAGGCTTTTTTTATAGCAATCAGCCCCAGCATTTT | CASRGFFYSNQPQHF
NA | TRBJ2-1 | NA | 15 | TRBV4-3 | TGCGCCAGCAGCCAAGGGCCTACTTCTTTGAATGAGCAGTTCTTC | CASSQGPTSLNEQFF
NA | TRBJ2-1 | NA | 15 | TRBV6-5 | TGTGCCAGCACTGGGGGTCTCGGGCCTGCAAATGAGCAGTTCTTC | CASTGGLGPANEQFF
TRBD1 | TRBJ1-1 | NA | 13 | TRBV2 | TGTGCCAGCATTTGGACAGGGGACACTGAAGCTTTCTTT | CASIWTGDTEAFF
NA | TRBJ1-1 | NA | 13 | TRBV30 | TGTGCCTGGAGTCAATATACGAACACTGAAGCTTTCTTT | CAWSQYTNTEAFF
TRBD2 | TRBJ2-1 | NA | 16 | TRBV4-1 | TGCGCCAGCAGCCAACAGCTAGCGGGATTCTCCAATGAGCAGTTCTTC | CASSQQLAGFSNEQFF
NA | TRBJ2-2 | many | 18 | TRBV7-9 | TGTGCCAGCAGCTCCGTAGACCCGGGGGACAACCACACCGGGGAGCTGTTTTTT | CASSSVDPGDNHTGELFF
NA | TRBJ2-6 | NA | 16 | TRBV4-1 | TGCGCCAGCAGCCAACTAGTTGGCGGTGGGGCCAACGTCCTGACTTTC | CASSQLVGGGANVLTF
TRBD1 | TRBJ2-5 | NA | 15 | TRBV5-6 | TGTGCCAGCAGCTTGGGGACAGGAGGACAAGAGACCCAGTACTTC | CASSLGTGGQETQYF
NA | TRBJ1-4 | NA | 13 | TRBV7-9 | TGTGCCAGCAGCTTAGCGGCGGAGGGCTCGGTGTTTTTT | CASSLAAEGSVFF
NA | TRBJ2-7 | NA | 15 | TRBV5-1 | TGCGCCAGCAGCCCCGGACAGCACCAGCGCTACGAGCAGTACTTC | CASSPGQHQRYEQYF
NA | TRBJ2-7 | NA | 15 | TRBV6-5 | TGTGCCAGCAGTTACTCGAACCCAGAACGCTACGAGCAGTACTTC | CASSYSNPERYEQYF
NA | TRBJ1-5 | NA | 14 | TRBV4-1 | TGCGCCAGCAGCCAAGACGTGTGGAATCAGCCCCAGCATTTT | CASSQDVWNQPQHF
TRBD2 | TRBJ2-2 | NA | 16 | TRBV28 | TGTGCCAGCAGTTTCGGCACTAGCGGGAACACCGGGGAGCTGTTTTTT | CASSFGTSGNTGELFF
NA | TRBJ2-4 | NA | 14 | TRBV6-5 | TGTGCCAGCACTCGTCTACCGGGAGAAAACATTCAGTACTTC | CASTRLPGENIQYF
NA | TRBJ2-1 | NA | 15 | TRBV4-1 | TGCGCCAGCAGCCAAGGAGGGGGGGCCTACAATGAGCAGTTCTTC | CASSQGGGAYNEQFF
TRBD1 | TRBJ2-2 | NA | 16 | TRBV5-4 | TGTGCCAGCAGCCCGGACAGGGGGCATAACACCGGGGAGCTGTTTTTT | CASSPDRGHNTGELFF
NA | TRBJ2-7 | NA | 13 | TRBV18 | TGTGCCAGCTCACCCTACGCGACCTACGAGCAGTACTTC | CASSPYATYEQYF
TRBD2 | TRBJ2-1 | NA | 15 | TRBV2 | TGTGCCAGCAGTGGACGGGAGGGCCTCTACAATGAGCAGTTCTTC | CASSGREGLYNEQFF
NA | TRBJ2-5 | NA | 13 | TRBV7-3 | TGTGCCAGCAGCTTACCCCCCCAAGAGACCCAGTACTTC | CASSLPPQETQYF
NA | TRBJ1-1 | NA | 12 | TRBV10-3 | TGTGCCATCGGGGGTCCGAACACTGAAGCTTTCTTT | CAIGGPNTEAFF
TRBD2 | TRBJ2-1 | once | 14 | TRBV5-6 | TGTGCCAGCAGCTTGCTAGCGGGTTACAATGAGCAGTTCTTC | CASSLLAGYNEQFF
NA | TRBJ2-7 | NA | 15 | TRBV15 | TGTGCCACCAGCATGGACAGACTATCCTCCTACGAGCAGTACTTC | CATSMDRLSSYEQYF
TRBD2 | TRBJ2-1 | few | 15 | TRBV5-8 | TGTGCCAGCAGCGTCGTAGCGGGGATAGGCAATGAGCAGTTCTTC | CASSVVAGIGNEQFF
TRBD1 | TRBJ1-6 | few | 15 | TRBV27 | TGTGCCAGCAGTTCCTGGACAGGGGACAGTTCACCCCTCCACTTT | CASSSWTGDSSPLHF
NA | TRBJ1-1 | NA | 15 | TRBV5-1 | TGCGCCAGCAGCTTGTACGGGGAGAAGAACACTGAAGCTTTCTTT | CASSLYGEKNTEAFF
TRBD1 | TRBJ2-7 | NA | 13 | TRBV29-1 | TGCAGCGTCCGGGACAGGGTCTCCTACGAGCAGTACTTC | CSVRDRVSYEQYF
TRBD2 | TRBJ2-3 | NA | 15 | TRBV5-5 | TGTGCCAGCAGCTTGCAGCGGGAGGTCACAGATACGCAGTATTTT | CASSLQREVTDTQYF
NA | TRBJ2-7 | NA | 15 | TRBV4-3 | TGCGCCAGCAGCCAAGGGTCAGGAGATTTCTACGAGCAGTACTTC | CASSQGSGDFYEQYF